This note documents a single T cell receptor beta chain sequence. This clone's antigen is unknown. No per-base quality is available; no much larger clone lies one base away. The sample originates from a study of shared clonotypes between healthy human individuals (TCRdb year 2020). Concerning the study at large: The cohort comprised a couple of women and three men aged 18 to 49 years. For each donor, CD4 naive and CD4 memory were each given three plates, CD8 naive was given two plates, and CD8 memory was given one plate. Blood TCR repertoires of several healthy adults were deeply sequenced to estimate repertoire size and the extent of clonotype sharing between individuals. To increase sequencing depth and limit assay-specific biases, different laboratories used diverse techniques to prepare libraries and sequence TCR repertoires. Between about 0.94 and 8.9 billion PBMCs per donor were obtained by leukapheresis.

The germline V gene yields SGHRS for CDR1 and YFSETQ for CDR2. The CDR3, cysteine through phenylalanine, is 16 amino acids long. This entry keeps only the CDR3 DNA: 48 bases, framed from base 1. Trimming removed 5 bases from V and 0 bases from J; the gene matches leave 8 bases unexplained. Donors were healthy HIV-negative adults with no recently reported acute infections or vaccinations. All donors were Caucasian adults living in Nashville, Tennessee, USA. CD4+ T cells were enriched through magnetic negative selection, after which naive cells were positively selected on CD45RA and the remaining negative fraction served as the memory subset. Blood was collected by leukapheresis, and PBMCs were isolated by Ficoll-Histopaque density gradient centrifugation and then cryopreserved in liquid nitrogen vapor phase. Purity and quantity of every magnetically sorted T cell population were checked by analytical flow cytometry. From each sorted fraction, genomic DNA was isolated and quantified by UV absorbance on a Nanodrop 2000c.

Overall results and qualifications from the work: Because the study included only a small number of donors, the genetic and exposure-history diversity represented was limited. When several donors were compared, the shared fraction of clonotypes was around 4.6% for naive CD4, less than 4% for naive CD8, 2% to 2.5% for memory CD4, and 0.4% for memory CD8. Incomplete sequencing was indicated by rarefaction of sorted-subset datasets, despite the large sequencing depth. Sampling was restricted to blood, and TCR repertoires in tissues likely differ from the TCR repertoires found in blood. Clonotypes shared by all four sorted-subset donors showed higher generation probabilities than non-shared clonotypes. Larger estimated clonotype richness was generally found for naive subsets than for memory subsets. Pairwise subsampling indicated that sequencing depth was expected to affect the degree of clonotype sharing among donors.

Using the deep immunoSEQ assay, TCR CDR3 regions were amplified from genomic DNA by multiplex PCR. Genomic DNA extracted from each cell subset was distributed evenly over all wells of several immunoSEQ 96-well plates, and each plate served as one replicate. For sorted subsets, each replicate PCR was loaded with 200 ng genomic DNA, equivalent to approximately 33,000 T cell genomes. Purified libraries were quantified with a Qubit 3.0 fluorometer, sized on a Bioanalyzer 2100, and re-quantified with the KAPA Library Quantification kit. Every immunoSEQ 96-well plate was sequenced on a separate single-read 150-cycle Illumina NextSeq 550 flow cell. Turning to the authors' computational methods: The immunoSEQ output contained only junctional sequences without quality scores, so filtering could not match that applied to full-length reads. Sequences were annotated with PyIR, a Python wrapper for IgBLAST v1.9, and V/J genes and CDR3 were assigned using IMGT germline references. Reads with weak V/J assignments (E-value above 1e-6), missing CDR3, stop codons, out-of-frame junctions, or ambiguous translated residues were removed. A V3J clonotype was defined by an identical inferred V gene, J gene, and CDR3 amino acid sequence. To compute the percentage overlap between repertoires, the number of shared unique clonotypes was divided by the size of the smaller repertoire. RTK rarefaction, the Chao1 estimator, and Recon v2.1 estimates of unobserved clonotypes were used to assess repertoire richness. Generation probabilities were computed with OLGA for all TCRbeta clonotypes obtained by the gDNA method from several donors. Not all clones reach the TCRdb copy of this immuneACCESS table, which keeps in-frame sequences only. Checked studies attribute under half of the gap to unresolved V genes and leave the rest unexplained. V and J calls and clone size are as listed in that table; D and trimming were resolved from the DNA. For this sample the table gives about a million clones, of which 70% to 85% were detected only once. The ten largest clones take up over 1.3% of the sample.

The material sequenced was memory CD4+ T cells sorted from blood. Sample cell subset or site, as interpreted from the label and publication: CD45RA-negative fraction. This TCR derives from a man between 18 and 35 years old in good health. The chain employs TRBV5-1 and TRBJ1-3; TRBD1 agrees with 7 junctional bases. The CDR3 in this case is CASSSGTAGSGNTIYF. The DNA sequence is given as TGCGCCAGCAGTTCAGGGACAGCGGGCTCTGGAAACACCATATATTTT.